This T cell receptor beta chain was recovered during a study of neurological immune-mediated disorders. Study conclusions and caveats: It was the repertoires of 18 of 34 multiple sclerosis patients that phylogenetic grouping placed in one related-CDR3 cluster, which is a possible signature.

MiXCR was run by TCRdb on the 5' RACE reads, yielding one entry per CDR3 protein. The sample holds tens of thousands of distinct CDR3 sequences, 1.5% to 2% seen once. This clonotype has ten or more counts. Its target is unknown. CDR1 SGHRS and CDR2 YFSETQ come from the germline V gene. This CDR3 spans 16 amino acids. Trimming cost V 0 bases and J 3 bases; bases outside gene matches: 5. The V call is TRBV5-1, the J call TRBJ2-2; the match to TRBD1 covers 7 bases. This TCR came from a woman between 40 and 50 years old with multiple sclerosis. Source material: PBMCs. CDR3 sequence: CASSLAPTGYTGELFF. CDR3 DNA: TGCGCCAGCAGCTTGGCCCCGACAGGGTACACCGGGGAGCTGTTTTTT.